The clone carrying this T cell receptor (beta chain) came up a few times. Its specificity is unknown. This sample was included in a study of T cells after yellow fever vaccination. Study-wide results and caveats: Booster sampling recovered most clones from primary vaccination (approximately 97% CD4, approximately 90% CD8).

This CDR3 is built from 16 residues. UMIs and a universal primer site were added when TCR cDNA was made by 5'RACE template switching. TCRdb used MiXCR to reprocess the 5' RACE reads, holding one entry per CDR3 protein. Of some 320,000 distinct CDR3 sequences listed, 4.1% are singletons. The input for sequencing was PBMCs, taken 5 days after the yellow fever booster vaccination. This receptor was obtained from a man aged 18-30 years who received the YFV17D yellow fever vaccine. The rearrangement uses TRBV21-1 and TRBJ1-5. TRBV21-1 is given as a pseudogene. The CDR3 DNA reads TGTGCCAGCATGCCCCCCGCCCAGATGAGCAATCAGCCCCAGCATTTT. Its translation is CASMPPAQMSNQPQHF.